The subject of this entry is one TCR beta chain. Trimming removed 4 bases from V and 11 bases from J, with 11 bases in between. This CDR3 has 11 residues. Looked up from germline, CDR1 is SGHAT and CDR2 is FQNNGV. The sample is drawn from a study of blood T cell repertoires in COVID-19. Original methodology: It was from reference gene primer amplification that nucleated cell counts were estimated. Using immunoSEQ multiplex PCR, the repertoire was profiled, and TCRdb retains in-frame clones only, with some absent. V, J and clone size were drawn from that table, and D and trimming were deduced from the DNA. The sample consists of about 160,000 clones, around nine tenths of them appearing once.

The sequence derives from a woman in her 70s with COVID-19, enrolled during active disease. The gene calls are TRBV11-2 and TRBJ1-1; D gene unclear. Material for sequencing was peripheral blood. The CDR3 DNA reads TGTGCCAGCAGCTCCCTAGAACGGGCTTTCTTT. As protein: CASSSLERAFF.